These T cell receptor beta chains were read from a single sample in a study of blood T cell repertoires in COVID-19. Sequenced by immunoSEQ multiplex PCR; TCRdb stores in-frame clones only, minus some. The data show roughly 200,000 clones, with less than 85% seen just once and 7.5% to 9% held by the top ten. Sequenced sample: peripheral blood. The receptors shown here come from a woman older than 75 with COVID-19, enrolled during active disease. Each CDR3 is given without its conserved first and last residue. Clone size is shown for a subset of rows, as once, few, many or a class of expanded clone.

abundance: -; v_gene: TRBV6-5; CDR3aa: ASSYSNRNYGYT
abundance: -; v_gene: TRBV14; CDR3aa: ASSPAGTDTQY
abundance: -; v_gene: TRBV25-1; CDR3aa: ASSDRQAFPYNEQF
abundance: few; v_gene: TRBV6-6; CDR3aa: ASSPRRQDLSTDTQY
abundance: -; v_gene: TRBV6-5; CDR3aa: ASSYLREADTQY
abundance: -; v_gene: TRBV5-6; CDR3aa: ASSRDFIGANEQF
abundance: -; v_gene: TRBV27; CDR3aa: ASSLFAGPRGNEQF
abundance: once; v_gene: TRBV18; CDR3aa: ASSPDRGPQPQH
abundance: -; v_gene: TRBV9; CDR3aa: ASTPRGNWYGYT
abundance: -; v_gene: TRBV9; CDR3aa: ASSERQEGYGYT
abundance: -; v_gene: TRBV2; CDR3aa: ASSGGVGGLNTEAF
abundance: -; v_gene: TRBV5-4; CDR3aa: ASSLAGVLNTGELF
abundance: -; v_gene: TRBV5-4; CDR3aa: ASSTPRGGSSYEQY
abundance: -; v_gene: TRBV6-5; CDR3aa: ASSYGAGGYT
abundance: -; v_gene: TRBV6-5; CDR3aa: ASSLRRREDTQY
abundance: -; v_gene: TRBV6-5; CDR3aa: ASSLRAGGDTIY
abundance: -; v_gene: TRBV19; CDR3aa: ASSVAGDTEAF
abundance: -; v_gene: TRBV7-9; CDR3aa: ASSFSGPDGYT
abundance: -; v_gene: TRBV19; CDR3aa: ASSPLDRGYEQY
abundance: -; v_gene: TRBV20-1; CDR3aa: SASNGQGLSRNTIY
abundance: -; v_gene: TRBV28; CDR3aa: ASSLMQGYGYT
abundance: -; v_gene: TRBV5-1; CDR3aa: ASSPGLAGGPPGELF
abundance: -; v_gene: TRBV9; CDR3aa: ASSRTGNSGYT
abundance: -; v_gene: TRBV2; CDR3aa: ASSALDRGEQY
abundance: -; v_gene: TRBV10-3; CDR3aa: AISPTGVNEQY
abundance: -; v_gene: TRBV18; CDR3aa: ASSSPTVTREAF
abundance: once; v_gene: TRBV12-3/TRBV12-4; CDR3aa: ASSLRTGGGYT
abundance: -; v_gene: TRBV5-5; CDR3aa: AGSRALRGEQY
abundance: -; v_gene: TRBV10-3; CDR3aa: AISPTVKANEKLF
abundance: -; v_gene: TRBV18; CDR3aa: ASSPQEAGSTIY
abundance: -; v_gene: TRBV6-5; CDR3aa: ASRAGTLIEQY
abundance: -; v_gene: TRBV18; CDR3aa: ASSPPSLGFLSSGNTIY
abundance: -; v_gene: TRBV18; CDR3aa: ASSPGEHYGYT
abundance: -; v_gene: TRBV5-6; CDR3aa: ASSFKRQGSPLH
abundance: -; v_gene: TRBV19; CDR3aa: ASPGGQGNTEAF
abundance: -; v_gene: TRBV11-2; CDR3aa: ASSLVRDNRYEQY
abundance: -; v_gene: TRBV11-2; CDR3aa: ASSLGYGWVH
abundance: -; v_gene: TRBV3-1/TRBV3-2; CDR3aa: ASRPTGTGGSGELF
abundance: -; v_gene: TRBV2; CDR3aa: ASRKDSRGTDTQY
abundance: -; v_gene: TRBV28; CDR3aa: ASSRPRQAGISPLH
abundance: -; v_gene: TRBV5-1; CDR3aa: ASSRRRTSEPGGTDTQY
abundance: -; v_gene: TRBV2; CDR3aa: ASSRGAEAF
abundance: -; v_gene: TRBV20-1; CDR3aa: SLGDYGYT
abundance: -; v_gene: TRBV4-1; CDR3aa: ASSSGHMVGNNQPQH
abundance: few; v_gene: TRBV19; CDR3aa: ASSIRREVNEKLF
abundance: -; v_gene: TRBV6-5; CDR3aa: ASSSGVYSNQPQH
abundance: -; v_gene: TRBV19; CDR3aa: ASRIQGASDEKLF
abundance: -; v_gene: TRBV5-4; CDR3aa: ASSKDTSTNEKLF
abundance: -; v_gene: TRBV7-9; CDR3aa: ASSLNENRDSPLH
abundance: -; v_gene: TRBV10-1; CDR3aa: ASSETGTGNYGYT
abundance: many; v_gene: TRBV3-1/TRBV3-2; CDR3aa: ASSHPLAGGDTGELF
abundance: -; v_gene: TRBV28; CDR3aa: ATRKAAPLH
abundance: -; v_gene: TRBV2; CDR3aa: ASGDPADTQY
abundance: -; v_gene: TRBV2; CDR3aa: ASIEGTSTDTQY
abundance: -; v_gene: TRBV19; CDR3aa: ASSSGTRTEKLF
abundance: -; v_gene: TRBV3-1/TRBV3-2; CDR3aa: ASSPLGETQY
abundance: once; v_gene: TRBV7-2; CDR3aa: ASSLVAGEDTQY